Each of the 9 T cell receptor beta chains below was sequenced from the same sample in a study of shared clonotypes between healthy human individuals. TCRdb's copy holds only in-frame clones and misses some; the assay was immunoSEQ multiplex PCR. The data show hundreds of thousands of clones, with 73% seen just once and roughly 2% held by the top ten. Sequenced material: memory CD4+ T cells sorted from blood. Documented subset: CD45RA-negative fraction. These receptors came from a woman in her thirties in good health.

This clone has a count of ten or more. J is TRBJ1-2 and V is TRBV20-1; unclear D gene. Germline CDR1 reads DFQATT; CDR2 reads SNEGSKA (reference sequence). The CDR3 runs to 9 residues. V was pared by 5 bases and J by 5 bases, with 3 bases between. The DNA of the CDR3 is TGCAGTGCTCAATATGGCTACACCTTC. This sequence encodes CSAQYGYTF.

This clone was recorded a few times. This chain joins TRBV10-1 and TRBJ2-2; a weak D match, TRBD2 (5 bases). V was shortened by 2 bases and J by 6 bases, with 7 bases between the two germline ends. There are 13 residues in the CDR3. Germline loops: CDR1 WNHNN, CDR2 SYGVQD (reference sequence). The CDR3, as DNA: TGCGCCAGCAGTGAGATACTAGCCGGGGAGCTGTTTTTT. It codes for CASSEILAGELFF.

This chain uses TRBV2 with TRBJ2-3; 9 nucleotides line up with TRBD1. Trimming took 4 bases from V and 0 from J; bases not matched to a gene: 11. Germline V gives CDR1 SNHLY, CDR2 FYNNEI. This CDR3 is built from 18 residues. CDR3 region: CASSADYPGQGSTDTQYF. CDR3 DNA sequence: TGTGCCAGCAGTGCAGATTACCCGGGACAGGGCAGCACAGATACGCAGTATTTT. Variable domain in full (rest from reference TRBV2 and TRBJ2-3): EPEVTQTPSHQVTQMGQEVILRCVPISNHLYFYWYRQILGQKVEFLVSFYNNEISEKSEIFDDQFSVERPDGSNFTLKIRSTKLEDSAMYFCASSADYPGQGSTDTQYFGPGTRLTVL.

V and J are TRBV28 and TRBJ1-1; D gene uncertain. The CDR3 loop spans 16 amino acids. Per the germline V gene, CDR1 is MDHEN and CDR2 is SYDVKM. Deletions cut 4 bases from V and 0 bases from J, with 15 bases between. CDR3 coding DNA: TGTGCCAGCAGTTCGTGGCAGGAGCAAATGAACACTGAAGCTTTCTTT. Amino acid sequence: CASSSWQEQMNTEAFF.

V and J are TRBV7-2 and TRBJ2-1, with a weak D call TRBD2 (5 bases). V gave up 5 bases and J gave up 5 bases, with 16 bases separating them. Germline CDR1 is SGHTA and CDR2 is FQGNSA. The CDR3 loop spans 15 amino acids. The CDR3 sequence: CASSPRGPGNNEQFF. In DNA, the CDR3 is TGTGCCAGCAGCCCGAGAGGTCCGGGAAACAATGAGCAGTTCTTC.

V is TRBV28 and J is TRBJ1-5, with 8 bases matching TRBD1. J lost 6 bases, V lost 3 bases, and 7 bases had no gene match. This CDR3 comprises 15 residues. Germline CDR1 reads MDHEN; CDR2 reads SYDVKM. CDR3 region: CASSFLTGAGQPQHF. The DNA for the CDR3 is TGTGCCAGCAGTTTTTTGACAGGGGCTGGTCAGCCCCAGCATTTT.

This chain uses TRBV7-2 with TRBJ2-6; 8 bases align to TRBD1. The CDR3 is made up of 18 amino acids. Germline V gives CDR1 SGHTA, CDR2 FQGNSA. The ends lost 1 base at V and 4 bases at J; junction bases unmatched: 9. As DNA, the CDR3 is TGTGCCAGCAGCTTAGTGTCGCAGGGGGCGATGGGGGCCAACGTCCTGACTTTC. Its translation: CASSLVSQGAMGANVLTF.

The rearrangement uses TRBV5-1 and TRBJ2-7; tentatively, D is TRBD1 (7 bases). CDR1 is SGHRS, CDR2 YFSETQ, per germline. The ends were cut back, 3 bases at V and 6 bases at J, with 19 bases in the middle. This CDR3 has 15 amino acids. This CDR3 is CASSSQGGLQLEQYF. The CDR3 nucleotides are TGCGCCAGCAGCTCCCAGGGGGGCCTGCAGCTCGAGCAGTACTTC.

In this sample, this clone turned up once. The genes are TRBV5-1 and TRBJ1-4; D remains unclear. The V end lost 5 bases, the J end lost 3 bases, and 14 bases lay between the germline ends. The germline CDR1 and CDR2 sequences are SGHRS and YFSETQ. The CDR3 contains 15 residues. CDR3 in amino acids: CASSKSETSNEKLFF. The CDR3 DNA follows: TGCGCCAGCAGTAAATCTGAAACCTCTAATGAAAAACTGTTTTTT.